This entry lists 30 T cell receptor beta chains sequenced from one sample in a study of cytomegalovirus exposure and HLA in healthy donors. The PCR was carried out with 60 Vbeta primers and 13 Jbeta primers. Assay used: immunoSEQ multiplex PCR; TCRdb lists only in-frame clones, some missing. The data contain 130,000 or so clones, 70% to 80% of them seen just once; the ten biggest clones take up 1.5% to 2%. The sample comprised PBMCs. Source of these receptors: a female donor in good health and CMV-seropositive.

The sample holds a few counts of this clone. Here the CDR3 reads CASSERLVQGSNEQFF. Here the CDR3 DNA reads TGTGCCAGCAGTGAACGGTTGGTACAGGGATCTAATGAGCAGTTCTTC. The chain uses TRBV25-1 and TRBJ2-1; D possibly corresponds to TRBD1 (6 bases). This CDR3 comprises 16 residues. Deletions cut 2 bases from V and 7 bases from J, with 18 bases between. Germline V gene data show CDR1 as MGHDK and CDR2 as SYGVNS.

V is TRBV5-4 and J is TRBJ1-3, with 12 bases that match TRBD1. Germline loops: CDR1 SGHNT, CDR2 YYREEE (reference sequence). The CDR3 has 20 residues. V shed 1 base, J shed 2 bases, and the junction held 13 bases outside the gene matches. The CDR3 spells CASSLLPTGTGGNPGNTIYF. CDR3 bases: TGTGCCAGCAGCTTGCTCCCTACTGGGACAGGGGGCAACCCTGGAAACACCATATATTTT. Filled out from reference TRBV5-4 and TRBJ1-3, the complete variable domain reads ETGVTQSPTHLIKTRGQQVTLRCSSQSGHNTVSWYQQALGQGPQFIFQYYREEENGRGNFPPRFSGLQFPNYSSELNVNALELDDSALYLCASSLLPTGTGGNPGNTIYFGEGSWLTVV.

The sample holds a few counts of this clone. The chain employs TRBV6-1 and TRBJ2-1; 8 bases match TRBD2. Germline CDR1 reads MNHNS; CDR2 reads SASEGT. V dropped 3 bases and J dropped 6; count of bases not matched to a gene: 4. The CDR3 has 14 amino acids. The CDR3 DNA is TGTGCCAGCAGTGACGGGAGGGCTTCCAATGAGCAGTTCTTC. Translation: CASSDGRASNEQFF.

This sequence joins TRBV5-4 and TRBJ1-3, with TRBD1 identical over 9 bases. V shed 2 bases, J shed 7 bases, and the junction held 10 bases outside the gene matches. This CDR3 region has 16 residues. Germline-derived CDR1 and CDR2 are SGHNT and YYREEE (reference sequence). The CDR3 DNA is TGTGCCAGCAGCTTTGCAGGGGGACAGGGTGCGAACACCATATATTTT. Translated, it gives CASSFAGGQGANTIYF.

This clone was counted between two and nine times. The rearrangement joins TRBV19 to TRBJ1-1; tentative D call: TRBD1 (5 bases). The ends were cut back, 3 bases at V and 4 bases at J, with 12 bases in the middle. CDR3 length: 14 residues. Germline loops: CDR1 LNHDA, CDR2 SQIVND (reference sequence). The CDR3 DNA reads TGTGCCAGTAGTATGCTAGGGGTGAGCACTGAAGCTTTCTTT. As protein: CASSMLGVSTEAFF.

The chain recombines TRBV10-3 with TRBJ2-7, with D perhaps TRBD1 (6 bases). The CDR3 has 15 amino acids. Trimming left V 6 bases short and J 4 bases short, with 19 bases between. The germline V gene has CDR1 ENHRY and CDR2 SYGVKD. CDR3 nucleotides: TGTGCCATCAGCGTAGCCGGGACATCTGATTACGAGCAGTACTTC. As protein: CAISVAGTSDYEQYF.

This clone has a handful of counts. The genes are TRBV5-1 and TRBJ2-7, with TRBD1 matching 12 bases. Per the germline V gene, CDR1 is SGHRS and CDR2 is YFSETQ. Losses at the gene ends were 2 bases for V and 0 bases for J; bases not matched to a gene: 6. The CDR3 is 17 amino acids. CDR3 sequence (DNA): TGCGCCAGCAGCTTACCGGGACAGGGGGCTTTCTCCTACGAGCAGTACTTC. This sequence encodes CASSLPGQGAFSYEQYF.

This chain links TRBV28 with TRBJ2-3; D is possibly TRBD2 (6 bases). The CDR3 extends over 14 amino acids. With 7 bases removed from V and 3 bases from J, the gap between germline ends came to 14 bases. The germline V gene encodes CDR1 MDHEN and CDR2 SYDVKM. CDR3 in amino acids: CASTNGGSTDTQYF. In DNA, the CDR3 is TGTGCCAGCACTAACGGGGGTAGTACAGATACGCAGTATTTT.

The CDR3 DNA is TGTGCCAGCTCACCGGAGGGGGCGGGAGGCTACACCTTC. Amino acid sequence: CASSPEGAGGYTF. This chain connects TRBV18 to TRBJ1-2; 7 bases agree with TRBD1. The CDR3 spans 13 residues. Trimming cost V 3 bases and J 8 bases; bases outside gene matches: 6. The germline V gene has CDR1 KGHSH and CDR2 LQKENI.

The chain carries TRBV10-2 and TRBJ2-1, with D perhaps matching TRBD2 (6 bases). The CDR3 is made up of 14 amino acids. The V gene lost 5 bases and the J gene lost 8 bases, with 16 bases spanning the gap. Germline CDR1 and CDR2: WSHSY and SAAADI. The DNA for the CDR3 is TGCGCCAGCAGTAGGGGCTTGTCGGGGGATGAGCAGTTCTTC. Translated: CASSRGLSGDEQFF.

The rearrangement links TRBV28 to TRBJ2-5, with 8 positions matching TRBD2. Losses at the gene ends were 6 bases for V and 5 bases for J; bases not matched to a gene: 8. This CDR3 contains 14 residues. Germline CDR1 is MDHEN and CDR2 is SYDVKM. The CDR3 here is CASSQLAGPETQYF. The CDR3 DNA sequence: TGTGCCAGCAGCCAGCTAGCGGGCCCGGAGACCCAGTACTTC.

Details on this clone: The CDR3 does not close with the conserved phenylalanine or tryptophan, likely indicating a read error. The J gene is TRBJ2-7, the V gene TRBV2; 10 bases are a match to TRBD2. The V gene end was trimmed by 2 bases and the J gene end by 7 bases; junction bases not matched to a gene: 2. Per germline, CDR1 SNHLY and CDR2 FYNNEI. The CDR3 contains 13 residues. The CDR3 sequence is CASSEQLAGEQYL. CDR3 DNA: TGTGCCAGCAGTGAACAACTAGCGGGAGAGCAGTACCTC.

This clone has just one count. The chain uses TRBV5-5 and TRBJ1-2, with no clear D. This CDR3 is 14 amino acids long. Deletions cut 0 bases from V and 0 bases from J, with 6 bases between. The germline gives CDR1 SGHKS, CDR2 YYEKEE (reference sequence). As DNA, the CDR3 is TGTGCCAGCAGCTTGGGGGGAGCTAACTATGGCTACACCTTC. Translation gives CASSLGGANYGYTF.

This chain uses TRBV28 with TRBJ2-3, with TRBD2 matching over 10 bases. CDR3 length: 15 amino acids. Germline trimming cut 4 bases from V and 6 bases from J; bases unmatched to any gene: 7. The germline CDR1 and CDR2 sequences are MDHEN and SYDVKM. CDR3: CASSSSGRGWDTQYF. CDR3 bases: TGTGCCAGCAGTTCCAGCGGGAGGGGGTGGGATACGCAGTATTTT.

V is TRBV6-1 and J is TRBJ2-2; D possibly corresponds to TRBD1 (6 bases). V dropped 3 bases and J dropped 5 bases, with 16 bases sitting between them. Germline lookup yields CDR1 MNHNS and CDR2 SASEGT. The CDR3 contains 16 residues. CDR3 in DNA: TGTGCCAGCAGTGAGTTGGACAGAGGGGAGACCGGGGAGCTGTTTTTT. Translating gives CASSELDRGETGELFF.

The CDR3 is CASKPSSSYNEQFF. Here the CDR3 DNA reads TGTGCCAGCAAACCCTCCTCGAGTTACAATGAGCAGTTCTTC. The chain carries TRBV2 and TRBJ2-1; D remains ambiguous. Trimming pared 7 bases from V and 4 bases from J, leaving 14 bases between. The CDR3 is 14 amino acids. Per the germline V gene, CDR1 is SNHLY and CDR2 is FYNNEI.

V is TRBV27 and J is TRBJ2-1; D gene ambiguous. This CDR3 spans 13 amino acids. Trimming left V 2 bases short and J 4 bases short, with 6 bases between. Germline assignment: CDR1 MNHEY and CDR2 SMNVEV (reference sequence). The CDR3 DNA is TGTGCCAGCAGTTTACACATTTACAATGAGCAGTTCTTC. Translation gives CASSLHIYNEQFF.

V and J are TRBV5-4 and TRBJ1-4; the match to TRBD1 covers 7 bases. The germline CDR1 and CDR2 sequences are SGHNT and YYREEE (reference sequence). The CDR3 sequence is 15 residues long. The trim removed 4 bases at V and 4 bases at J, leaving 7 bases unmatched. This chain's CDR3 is CASSTGQAVNEKLFF. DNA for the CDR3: TGTGCCAGCAGCACAGGACAGGCGGTTAATGAAAAACTGTTTTTT.

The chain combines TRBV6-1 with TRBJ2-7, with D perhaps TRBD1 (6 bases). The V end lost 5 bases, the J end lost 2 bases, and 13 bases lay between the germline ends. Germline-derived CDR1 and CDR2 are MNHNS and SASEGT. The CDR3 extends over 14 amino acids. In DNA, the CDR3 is TGTGCCAGCAGTCCCGGGACATATACCTACGAGCAGTACTTC. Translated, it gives CASSPGTYTYEQYF.

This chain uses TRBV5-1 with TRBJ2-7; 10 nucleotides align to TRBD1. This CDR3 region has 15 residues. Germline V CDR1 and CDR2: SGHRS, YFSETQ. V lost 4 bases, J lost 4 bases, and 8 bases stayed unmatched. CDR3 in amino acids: CASSGRDRGWYEQYF. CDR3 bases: TGCGCCAGCAGCGGCCGGGACAGGGGTTGGTACGAGCAGTACTTC.

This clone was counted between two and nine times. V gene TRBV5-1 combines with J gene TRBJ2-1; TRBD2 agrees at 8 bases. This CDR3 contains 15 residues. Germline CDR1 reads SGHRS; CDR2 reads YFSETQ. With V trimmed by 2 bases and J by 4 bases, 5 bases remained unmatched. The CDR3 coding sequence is TGCGCCAGCAGCTTAAGGGTAGCGGGATACAATGAGCAGTTCTTC. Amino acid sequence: CASSLRVAGYNEQFF.

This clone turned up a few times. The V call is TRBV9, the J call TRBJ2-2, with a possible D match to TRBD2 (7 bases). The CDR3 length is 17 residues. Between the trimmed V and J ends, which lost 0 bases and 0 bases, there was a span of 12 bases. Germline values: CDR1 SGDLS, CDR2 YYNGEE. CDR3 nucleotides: TGTGCCAGCAGCGTAGGGGGGCGGGAGACGAACACCGGGGAGCTGTTTTTT. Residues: CASSVGGRETNTGELFF.

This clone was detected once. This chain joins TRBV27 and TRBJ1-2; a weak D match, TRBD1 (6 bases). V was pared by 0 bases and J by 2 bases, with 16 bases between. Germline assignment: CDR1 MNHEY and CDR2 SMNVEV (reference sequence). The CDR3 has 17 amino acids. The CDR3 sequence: CASSLSPTGTLNYGYTF. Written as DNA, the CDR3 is TGTGCCAGCAGTTTATCCCCTACAGGGACGTTAAACTATGGCTACACCTTC.

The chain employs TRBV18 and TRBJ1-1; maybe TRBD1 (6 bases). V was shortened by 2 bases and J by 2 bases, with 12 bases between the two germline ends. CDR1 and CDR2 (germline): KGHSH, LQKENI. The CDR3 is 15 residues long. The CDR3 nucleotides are TGTGCCAGCTCACCATCCGACAGGCTCAACACTGAAGCTTTCTTT. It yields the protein CASSPSDRLNTEAFF.

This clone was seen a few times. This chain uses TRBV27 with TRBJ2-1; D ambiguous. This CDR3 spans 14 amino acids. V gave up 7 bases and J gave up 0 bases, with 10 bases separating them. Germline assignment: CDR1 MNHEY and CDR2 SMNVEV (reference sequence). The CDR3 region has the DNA TGTGCCAGCAAGATGATGAGCTCCTACAATGAGCAGTTCTTC. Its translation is CASKMMSSYNEQFF.

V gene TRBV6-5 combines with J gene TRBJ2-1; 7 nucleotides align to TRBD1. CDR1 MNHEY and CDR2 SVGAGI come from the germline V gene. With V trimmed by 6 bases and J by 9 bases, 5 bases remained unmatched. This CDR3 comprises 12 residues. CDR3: CASSRDRAEQFF. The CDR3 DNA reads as TGTGCCAGCAGCAGAGACAGGGCTGAGCAGTTCTTC.

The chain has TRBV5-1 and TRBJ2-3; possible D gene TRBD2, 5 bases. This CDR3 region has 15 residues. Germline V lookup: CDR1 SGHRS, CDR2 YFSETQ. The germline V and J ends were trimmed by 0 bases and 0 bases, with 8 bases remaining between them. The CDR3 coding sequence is TGCGCCAGCAGCTTGGCAGGCGGGAGCACAGATACGCAGTATTTT. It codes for CASSLAGGSTDTQYF.

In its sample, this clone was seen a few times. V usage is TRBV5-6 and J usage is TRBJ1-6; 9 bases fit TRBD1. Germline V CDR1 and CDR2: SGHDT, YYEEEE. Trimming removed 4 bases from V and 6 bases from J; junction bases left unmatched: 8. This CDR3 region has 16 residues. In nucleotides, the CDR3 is TGTGCCAGCAGCAGCCCTGGACAGGGGTCTAATTCACCCCTCCACTTT. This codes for CASSSPGQGSNSPLHF.

CDR3 in amino acids: CASSPRASGSADTQYF. DNA of the CDR3: TGTGCCAGCTCACCAAGGGCTAGCGGGTCCGCAGATACGCAGTATTTT. The chain uses TRBV18 and TRBJ2-3; 8 nucleotides align to TRBD2. Trimming took 2 bases from V and 4 from J; bases not matched to a gene: 8. The CDR3 runs 16 residues. CDR1 KGHSH and CDR2 LQKENI come from the germline V gene.

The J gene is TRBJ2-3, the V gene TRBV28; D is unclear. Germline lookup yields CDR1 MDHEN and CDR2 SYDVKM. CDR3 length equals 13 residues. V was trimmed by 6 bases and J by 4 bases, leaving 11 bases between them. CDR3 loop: CASRGRVPDTQYF. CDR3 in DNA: TGTGCCAGCAGGGGTCGGGTCCCAGATACGCAGTATTTT.